This section outlines one T cell receptor (beta chain) sequence together with its context. The sample belongs to a study of cytomegalovirus exposure and HLA in healthy donors. Amplification used 60 Vbeta primers and 13 Jbeta primers. TCRdb keeps only in-frame clones here, not all; method: immunoSEQ multiplex PCR. Of some 95,000 clones listed, approximately 81% were seen once; the top ten hold about 4%. CDR3 size: 14 residues. V shed 5 bases and J 2 bases; nucleotides not matched to a gene: 5. Germline CDR1 LNHDA, CDR2 SQIVND (reference sequence). Input material: PBMCs. The clonotype comes from a woman in her thirties or forties in good health and CMV-seropositive. The chain carries TRBV19 and TRBJ2-7, with 8 nucleotides matching TRBD1. The CDR3 region is CASSHGQGPYEQYF. Written as DNA, the CDR3 is TGTGCCAGTAGTCACGGACAGGGCCCCTACGAGCAGTACTTC.